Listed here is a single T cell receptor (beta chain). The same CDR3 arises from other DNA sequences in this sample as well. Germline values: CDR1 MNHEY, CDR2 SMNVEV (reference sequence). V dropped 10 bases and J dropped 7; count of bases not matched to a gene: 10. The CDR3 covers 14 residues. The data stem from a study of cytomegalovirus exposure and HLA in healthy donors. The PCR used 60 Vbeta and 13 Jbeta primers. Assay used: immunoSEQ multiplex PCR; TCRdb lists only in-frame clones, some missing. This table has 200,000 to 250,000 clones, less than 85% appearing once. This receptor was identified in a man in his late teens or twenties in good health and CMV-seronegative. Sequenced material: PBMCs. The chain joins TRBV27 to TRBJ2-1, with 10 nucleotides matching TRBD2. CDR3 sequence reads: CATDTSGMSNEQFF. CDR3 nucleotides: TGTGCCACCGACACTAGCGGGATGAGTAATGAGCAGTTCTTC.